Each of the 24 T cell receptor beta chains below was sequenced from the same sample in a study of blood T cell repertoires in COVID-19. Clones were read by immunoSEQ multiplex PCR, and TCRdb kept only the in-frame ones, dropping some. The sample holds fewer than 200,000 clones, 79% seen once. The sequencing input was PBMCs or T cells enriched from blood (not recorded which). The receptors shown here come from a woman between 65 and 79 years old in a cohort exposed to, infected with or recovered from COVID-19 (not recorded which).

The rearrangement links TRBV5-4 to TRBJ2-1; 11 bases fit TRBD2. The CDR3 is 15 amino acids. J gave up 4 bases and V 3 bases, and 3 bases lay outside the gene matches. Germline V gene data show CDR1 as SGHNT and CDR2 as YYREEE (reference sequence). The CDR3 reads CASSSGTSGYNEQFF. For the CDR3, the DNA is TGTGCCAGCAGCTCCGGGACTAGCGGTTACAATGAGCAGTTCTTC.

The rearrangement joins TRBV7-8 to TRBJ1-2; TRBD1 is a possible D gene (6 bases). Germline CDR1 and CDR2: SGHVS and FQNEAQ. This CDR3 spans 13 amino acids. The V end lost 6 bases, the J end lost 6 bases, and 14 bases lay between the germline ends. CDR3 bases: TGTGCCAGCAGTCCTACAGGGAAGGATGGCTACACCTTC. Translated: CASSPTGKDGYTF.

V gene TRBV7-2 combines with J gene TRBJ2-7; 12 nucleotides agree with TRBD2. CDR3 length: 17 residues. Looked up from germline, CDR1 is SGHTA and CDR2 is FQGNSA. J gave up 0 bases and V 5 bases, and 8 bases lay outside the gene matches. CDR3 DNA sequence: TGTGCCAGCAGCCCACGCGGACTAGCGGGGTACTCCTACGAGCAGTACTTC. Amino acids: CASSPRGLAGYSYEQYF.

The V call is TRBV29-1, the J call TRBJ1-1; 11 nucleotides match TRBD1. Germline loops: CDR1 SQVTM, CDR2 ANQGSEA. The CDR3 runs 15 residues. The V and J ends lost 6 bases and 2 bases, in that order; junction bases with no gene match: 8. The CDR3 sequence is CSVGTGGRVNTEAFF. The CDR3, as DNA: TGCAGCGTCGGGACAGGGGGTCGAGTCAACACTGAAGCTTTCTTT. The entire variable domain, with the rest obtained from reference TRBV29-1 and TRBJ1-1, is as follows: SAVISQKPSRDICQRGTSLTIQCQVDSQVTMMFWYRQQPGQSLTLIATANQGSEATYESGFVIDKFPISRPNLTFSTLTVSNMSPEDSSIYLCSVGTGGRVNTEAFFGQGTRLTVV.

This chain uses TRBV29-1 with TRBJ2-1; D possibly corresponds to TRBD2 (5 bases). CDR3 length: 11 amino acids. Germline-derived CDR1 and CDR2 are SQVTM and ANQGSEA. V was clipped by 7 bases and J by 7 bases, with 11 bases between them. The CDR3 DNA follows: TGCAGCGGGACTCAAGATAATGAGCAGTTCTTC. This sequence encodes CSGTQDNEQFF.

V usage is TRBV4-3 and J usage is TRBJ2-1, with D perhaps matching TRBD2 (6 bases). Germline CDR1 is LGHNA and CDR2 is YSLEER. V was cut by 3 bases and J by 5 bases, with 17 bases left in between. This CDR3 is built from 16 residues. The CDR3 loop reads CASSQIGGIQDNEQFF. CDR3 bases: TGCGCCAGCAGCCAGATAGGCGGGATTCAGGACAATGAGCAGTTCTTC.

This clone was detected a few times. This chain links TRBV5-1 with TRBJ2-7, with TRBD2 identical over 12 bases. The V gene end was trimmed by 6 bases and the J gene end by 7 bases; junction bases not matched to a gene: 23. The CDR3 loop spans 19 amino acids. CDR1 SGHRS and CDR2 YFSETQ come from the germline V gene. CDR3 in DNA: TGCGCCAGCACCCCGTTGGGGAGACTAGCGGGAGAAAGGAGCGGGGAGCAGTACTTC. It specifies CASTPLGRLAGERSGEQYF.

V and J are TRBV14 and TRBJ1-4; a weak D match, TRBD1 (5 bases). Trimming removed 0 bases from V and 2 bases from J, with 13 bases in between. This CDR3 contains 17 residues. The germline CDR1 and CDR2 sequences are SGHDN and FVKESK. The CDR3 region is CASSQDRGWLTNEKLFF. The CDR3 DNA follows: TGTGCCAGCAGCCAAGACCGGGGGTGGTTGACTAATGAAAAACTGTTTTTT.

The chain carries TRBV12-3 or TRBV12-4 and TRBJ2-1, with 7 bases aligning to TRBD2. The CDR3 contains 13 residues. The J segment lost 14 bases and the V segment lost 6 bases, leaving 13 bases of the junction unmatched. Here the CDR3 reads CASSTHLRGSKFF. The CDR3 DNA sequence: TGTGCCAGCAGCACCCATCTTCGCGGGAGCAAGTTCTTC.

The chain uses TRBV6-2 or TRBV6-3 and TRBJ2-7; the D is unclear. V lost 2 bases to trimming and J lost 7 bases, with 12 bases between them. Germline CDR1 reads MNHEY; CDR2 reads SVGEGT. The CDR3 spans 13 residues. CDR3 in DNA: TGTGCCAGCAGTTACGTTGGGTTGAGGGAGCAGTACTTC. Translating it yields CASSYVGLREQYF.

The table lists this clone with a few counts. This chain uses TRBV24-1 with TRBJ1-2; TRBD1 agrees at 7 bases. The germline V gene has CDR1 KGHDR and CDR2 SFDVKD. This CDR3 spans 11 amino acids. After removal of 9 bases from V and 5 bases from J, the junction contained 2 bases not matched to a gene. As DNA, the CDR3 is TGTGCCACCCGGGACAGTTATGGCTACACCTTC. Encoded protein: CATRDSYGYTF.

This clone was observed a few times. V usage is TRBV12-5 and J usage is TRBJ1-1, with D possibly TRBD1 on 5 matching bases. Per germline, CDR1 LGHNT and CDR2 FRNRAP. V gave up 8 bases and J gave up 4 bases, with 17 bases separating them. The length of the CDR3 is 14 residues. CDR3 region: CASTNLVGGTEAFF. DNA for the CDR3: TGTGCTAGTACAAATCTTGTCGGGGGCACTGAAGCTTTCTTT.

This clone was observed once. J is TRBJ2-7 and V is TRBV3-1 (or the pseudogene TRBV3-2), with 8 bases matching TRBD1. The CDR3 runs 14 residues. V shed 6 bases and J 5 bases; nucleotides not matched to a gene: 9. CDR1 LGHDT and CDR2 YNNKEL come from the germline V gene (reference sequence). CDR3 sequence: CASSRTGLSHEQYF. CDR3 coding DNA: TGTGCCAGCAGTCGGACAGGGTTATCCCACGAGCAGTACTTC.

The rearrangement joins TRBV10-3 to TRBJ1-1, with D possibly being TRBD1 (5 bases). V lost 7 bases, J lost 3 bases, and 15 bases lay in between. Germline loops: CDR1 ENHRY, CDR2 SYGVKD. The CDR3 spans 14 residues. The CDR3 here is CAITGTSYDTEAFF. The CDR3 nucleotides are TGTGCCATCACTGGGACTTCGTACGACACTGAAGCTTTCTTT.

With respect to this clone: With a much larger clone just one base away, this may be a read error. The chain is built from TRBV11-3 and TRBJ2-7; tentative D call: TRBD1 (5 bases). V lost 2 bases to trimming and J lost 5 bases, with 7 bases between them. The germline V gene encodes CDR1 SGHNT and CDR2 YENEEA. The CDR3 loop spans 12 amino acids. The DNA for the CDR3 is TGTGCCAGCAGCTTACAGGGCCACGAGCAGTACTTC. This encodes CASSLQGHEQYF. The full variable domain, rest sourced from reference TRBV11-3 and TRBJ2-7, is EAGVVQSPRYKIIEKKQPVAFWCNPISGHNTLYWYLQNLGQGPELLIRYENEEAVDDSQLPKDRFSAERLKGVDSTLKIQPAELGDSAVYLCASSLQGHEQYFGPGTRLTVT.

This chain joins TRBV6-2 or TRBV6-3 and TRBJ2-3; 11 bases agree with TRBD2. Losses at the gene ends were 6 bases for V and 0 bases for J; bases not matched to a gene: 11. The CDR3 spans 18 residues. Germline V gene lookup returns CDR1 MNHEY and CDR2 SVGEGT. In DNA, the CDR3 is TGTGCCAGCAGCCGACCAAGGACTAGCGGGCTTAGCACAGATACGCAGTATTTT. As protein: CASSRPRTSGLSTDTQYF.

The table lists this clone with a count of one. The genes are TRBV20-1 and TRBJ1-2; perhaps TRBD1 as D (6 bases). Germline CDR1 and CDR2: DFQATT and SNEGSKA (reference sequence). The CDR3 covers 14 residues. Trimming cost V 3 bases and J 4 bases, with 15 bases left between them. The CDR3 DNA is TGCAGTGCTAGTACCAGGGGCGATAGCTATGGCTACACCTTC. Translating it yields CSASTRGDSYGYTF.

The chain uses TRBV6-1 and TRBJ2-7, with a weak D call TRBD2 (6 bases). Trimming cost V 2 bases and J 3 bases, with 11 bases left between them. CDR3 length: 14 amino acids. Germline V gives CDR1 MNHNS, CDR2 SASEGT. The CDR3 is CASSELGRFYEQYF. In DNA, the CDR3 is TGTGCCAGCAGTGAACTCGGGAGATTCTACGAGCAGTACTTC.

V gene TRBV30 combines with J gene TRBJ1-4; weak D call: TRBD1 (5 bases). Trimming left V 3 bases short and J 6 bases short, with 20 bases between. The CDR3 has 16 residues. Germline-derived CDR1 and CDR2 are GTSNPN and SVGIG (reference sequence). Here the CDR3 reads CAWRVGALLPDEKLFF. Here the CDR3 DNA reads TGTGCCTGGAGGGTAGGGGCCCTCCTTCCGGATGAAAAACTGTTTTTT.

The chain carries TRBV5-1 and TRBJ2-2, with 9 bases fitting TRBD1. CDR3 length equals 15 residues. Per germline, CDR1 SGHRS and CDR2 YFSETQ. The ends lost 7 bases at V and 5 bases at J; junction bases unmatched: 9. DNA for the CDR3: TGCGCCAGCCGGACCGGGACAGGGTCGACCGGGGAGCTGTTTTTT. This encodes CASRTGTGSTGELFF.

This rearrangement joins TRBV2 to TRBJ1-4, with D unresolved. Trimming left V 0 bases short and J 10 bases short, with 15 bases between. Germline values: CDR1 SNHLY, CDR2 FYNNEI. This CDR3 has 15 residues. The DNA of the CDR3 is TGTGCCAGCAGTGAAGCGCGTATGTCAGGCTCAAAACTGTTTTTT. This gives the protein CASSEARMSGSKLFF.

The CDR3 loop reads CASSPRGPLDGYTF. The CDR3 region has the DNA TGTGCCAGCAGTCCCCGCGGGCCTTTGGATGGCTACACCTTC. The gene calls are TRBV27 and TRBJ1-2; D is ambiguous. CDR1 is MNHEY, CDR2 SMNVEV, per germline (reference sequence). Trimming shortened V by 5 bases and J by 6 bases, and 16 bases separated the two germline ends. The CDR3 is 14 residues long.

This clone was observed a handful of times. The rearrangement joins TRBV7-9 to TRBJ1-2; 9 bases are shared with TRBD1. The length of the CDR3 is 13 residues. Per the germline V gene, CDR1 is SEHNR and CDR2 is FQNEAQ (reference sequence). With 7 bases clipped from V and 4 bases from J, the junction kept 4 bases outside the gene matches. CDR3 region: CASTVTGGYGYTF. The CDR3 nucleotides are TGTGCCAGCACCGTGACAGGGGGCTATGGCTACACCTTC.

The chain links TRBV28 to TRBJ2-1; D unclear. The CDR3 has 14 amino acids. V was trimmed by 4 bases and J by 3 bases, leaving 10 bases between them. Germline V gene sequence: CDR1 MDHEN, CDR2 SYDVKM. CDR3 nucleotide sequence: TGTGCCAGCAGTTCTCCCCCTATCTACAATGAGCAGTTCTTC. Translation gives CASSSPPIYNEQFF.